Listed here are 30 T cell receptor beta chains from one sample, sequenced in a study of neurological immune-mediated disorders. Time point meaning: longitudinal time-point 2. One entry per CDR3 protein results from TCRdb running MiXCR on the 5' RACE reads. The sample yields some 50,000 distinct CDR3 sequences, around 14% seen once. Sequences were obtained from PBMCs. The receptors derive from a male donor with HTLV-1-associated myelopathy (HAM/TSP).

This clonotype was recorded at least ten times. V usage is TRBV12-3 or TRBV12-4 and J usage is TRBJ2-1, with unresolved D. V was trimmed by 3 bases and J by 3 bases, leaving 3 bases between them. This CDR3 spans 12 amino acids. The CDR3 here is CASSFNYNEQFF. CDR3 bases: TGTGCCAGCAGTTTTAACTACAATGAGCAGTTCTTC.

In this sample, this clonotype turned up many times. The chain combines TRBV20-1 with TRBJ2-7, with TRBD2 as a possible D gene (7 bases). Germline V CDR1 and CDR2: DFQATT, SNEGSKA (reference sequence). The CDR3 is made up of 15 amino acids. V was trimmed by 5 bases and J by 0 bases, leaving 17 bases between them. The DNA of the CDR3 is TGCAGTGCTCGGGAGGACAGACGATACTCCTACGAGCAGTACTTC. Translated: CSAREDRRYSYEQYF.

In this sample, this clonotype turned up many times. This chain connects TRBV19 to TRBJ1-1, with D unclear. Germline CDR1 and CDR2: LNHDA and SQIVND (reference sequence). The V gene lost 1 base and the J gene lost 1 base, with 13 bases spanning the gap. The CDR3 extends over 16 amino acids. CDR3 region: CASSIGSRGGNTEAFF. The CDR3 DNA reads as TGTGCCAGTAGTATAGGCTCCCGGGGAGGGAACACTGAAGCTTTCTTT.

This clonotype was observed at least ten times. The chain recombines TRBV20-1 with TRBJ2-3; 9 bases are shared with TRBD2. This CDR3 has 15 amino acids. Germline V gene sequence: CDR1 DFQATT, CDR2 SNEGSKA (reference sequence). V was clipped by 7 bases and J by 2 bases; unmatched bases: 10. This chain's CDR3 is CSGLGGGGYTDTQYF. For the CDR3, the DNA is TGCAGTGGCCTGGGCGGGGGGGGGTACACAGATACGCAGTATTTT.

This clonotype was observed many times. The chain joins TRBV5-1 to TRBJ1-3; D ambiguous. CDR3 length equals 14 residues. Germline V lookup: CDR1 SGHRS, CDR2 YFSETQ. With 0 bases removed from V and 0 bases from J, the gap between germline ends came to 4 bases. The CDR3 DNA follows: TGCGCCAGCAGCTTGGAGAGCTCTGGAAACACCATATATTTT. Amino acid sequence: CASSLESSGNTIYF.

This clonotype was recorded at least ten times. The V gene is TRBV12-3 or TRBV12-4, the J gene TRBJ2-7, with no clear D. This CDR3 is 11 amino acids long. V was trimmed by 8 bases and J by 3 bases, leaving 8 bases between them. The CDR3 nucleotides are TGTGCCAGCGGATGGTACTACGAGCAGTACTTC. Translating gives CASGWYYEQYF.

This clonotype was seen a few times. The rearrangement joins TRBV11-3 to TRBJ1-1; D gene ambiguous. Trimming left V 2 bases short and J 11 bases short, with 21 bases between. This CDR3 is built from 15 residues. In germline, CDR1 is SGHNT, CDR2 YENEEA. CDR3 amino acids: CASSLSKGWSSAAFF. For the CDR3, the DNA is TGTGCCAGCAGCTTATCTAAGGGATGGTCCTCTGCGGCTTTCTTT.

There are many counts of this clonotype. As DNA, the CDR3 is TGCAGTGCTAGAGATTATTGGACGGGGGGGCCCTATGAGCAGTTCTTC. Encoded protein: CSARDYWTGGPYEQFF. The V call is TRBV20-1, the J call TRBJ2-1, with TRBD2 identical over 8 bases. With V trimmed by 0 bases and J by 8 bases, 12 bases remained unmatched. Germline loops: CDR1 DFQATT, CDR2 SNEGSKA (reference sequence). The CDR3 consists of 16 residues.

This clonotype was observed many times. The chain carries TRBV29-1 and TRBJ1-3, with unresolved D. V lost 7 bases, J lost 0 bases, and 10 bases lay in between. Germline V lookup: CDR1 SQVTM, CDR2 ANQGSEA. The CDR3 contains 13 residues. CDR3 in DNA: TGCAGCGCCGGGAGTTCCTCTGGAAACACCATATATTTT. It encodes CSAGSSSGNTIYF.

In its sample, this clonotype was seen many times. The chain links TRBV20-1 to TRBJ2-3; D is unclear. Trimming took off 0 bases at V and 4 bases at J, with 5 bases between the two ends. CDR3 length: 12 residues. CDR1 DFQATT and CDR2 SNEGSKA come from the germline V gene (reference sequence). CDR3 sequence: CSARDTADTQYF. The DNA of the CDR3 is TGCAGTGCTAGAGATACCGCAGATACGCAGTATTTT.

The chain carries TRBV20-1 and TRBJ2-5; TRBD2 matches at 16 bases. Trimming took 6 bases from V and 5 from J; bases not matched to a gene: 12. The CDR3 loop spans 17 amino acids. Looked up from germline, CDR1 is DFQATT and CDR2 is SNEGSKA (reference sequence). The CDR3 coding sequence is TGCAGTGCCGCCGGGACTAGCGGGGGGGCTCGGCGGGAGACCCAGTACTTC. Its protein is CSAAGTSGGARRETQYF.

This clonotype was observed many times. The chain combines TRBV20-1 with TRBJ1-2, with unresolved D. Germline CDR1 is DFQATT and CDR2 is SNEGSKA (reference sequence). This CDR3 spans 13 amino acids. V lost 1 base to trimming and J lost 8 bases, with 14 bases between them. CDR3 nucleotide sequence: TGCAGTGCTAGAGCTTTACGGCTTGGAGGCTACACCTTC. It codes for CSARALRLGGYTF.

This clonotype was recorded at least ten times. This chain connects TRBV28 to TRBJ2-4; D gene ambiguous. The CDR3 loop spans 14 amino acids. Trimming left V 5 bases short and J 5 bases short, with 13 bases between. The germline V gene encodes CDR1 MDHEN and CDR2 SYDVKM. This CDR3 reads CASSPAGGENIQYF. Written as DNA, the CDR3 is TGTGCCAGCAGTCCAGCCGGCGGAGAAAACATTCAGTACTTC.

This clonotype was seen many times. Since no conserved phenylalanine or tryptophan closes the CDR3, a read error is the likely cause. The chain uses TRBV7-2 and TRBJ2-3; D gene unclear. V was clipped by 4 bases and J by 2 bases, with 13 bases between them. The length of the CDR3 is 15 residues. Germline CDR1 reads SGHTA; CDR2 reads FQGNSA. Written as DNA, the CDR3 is TGTGCCAGCAGCTATCGATCGGCCTACACAGATACGCAGTATATT. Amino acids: CASSYRSAYTDTQYI.

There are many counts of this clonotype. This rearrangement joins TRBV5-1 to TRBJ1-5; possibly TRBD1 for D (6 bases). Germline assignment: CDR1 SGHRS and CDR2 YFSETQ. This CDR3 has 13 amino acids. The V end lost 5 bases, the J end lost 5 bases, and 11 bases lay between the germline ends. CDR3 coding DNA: TGCGCCAGCAGGGAGACAGGCGATCAGCCCCAGCATTTT. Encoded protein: CASRETGDQPQHF.

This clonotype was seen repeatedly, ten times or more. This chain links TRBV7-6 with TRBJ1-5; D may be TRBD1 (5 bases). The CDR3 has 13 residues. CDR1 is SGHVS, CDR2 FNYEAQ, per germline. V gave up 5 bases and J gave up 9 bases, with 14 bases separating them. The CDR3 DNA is TGTGCCAGCAGCCTAGGAGGGGATGGGCCCCAGCATTTT. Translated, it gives CASSLGGDGPQHF.

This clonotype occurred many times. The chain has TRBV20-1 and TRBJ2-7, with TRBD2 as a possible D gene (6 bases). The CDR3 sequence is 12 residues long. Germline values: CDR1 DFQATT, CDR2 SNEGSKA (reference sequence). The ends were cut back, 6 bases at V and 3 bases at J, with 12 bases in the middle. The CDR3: CSASREIYEQYF. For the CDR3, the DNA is TGCAGTGCGAGCCGGGAGATCTACGAGCAGTACTTC.

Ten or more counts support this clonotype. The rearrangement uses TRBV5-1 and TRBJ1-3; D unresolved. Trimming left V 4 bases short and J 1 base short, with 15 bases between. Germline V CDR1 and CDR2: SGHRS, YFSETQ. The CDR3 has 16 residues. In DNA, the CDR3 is TGCGCCAGCAGCCCAGGCAGTCCGCTGTCTGGAAACACCATATATTTT. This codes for CASSPGSPLSGNTIYF. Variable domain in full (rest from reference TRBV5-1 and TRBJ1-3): KAGVTQTPRYLIKTRGQQVTLSCSPISGHRSVSWYQQTPGQGLQFLFEYFSETQRNKGNFPGRFSGRQFSNSRSEMNVSTLELGDSALYLCASSPGSPLSGNTIYFGEGSWLTVV.

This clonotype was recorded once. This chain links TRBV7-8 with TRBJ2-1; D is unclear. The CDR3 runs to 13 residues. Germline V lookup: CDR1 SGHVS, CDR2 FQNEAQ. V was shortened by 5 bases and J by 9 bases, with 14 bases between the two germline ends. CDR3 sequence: CASSPRTPREQFF. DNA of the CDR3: TGTGCCAGCAGCCCCCGGACCCCGCGTGAGCAGTTCTTC.

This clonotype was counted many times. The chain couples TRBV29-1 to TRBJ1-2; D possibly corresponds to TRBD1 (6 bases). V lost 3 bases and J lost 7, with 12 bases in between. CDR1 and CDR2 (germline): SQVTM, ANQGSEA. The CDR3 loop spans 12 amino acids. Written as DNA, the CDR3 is TGCAGCGTTGAGATACAGGGCGGTGGCTACACCTTC. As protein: CSVEIQGGGYTF.

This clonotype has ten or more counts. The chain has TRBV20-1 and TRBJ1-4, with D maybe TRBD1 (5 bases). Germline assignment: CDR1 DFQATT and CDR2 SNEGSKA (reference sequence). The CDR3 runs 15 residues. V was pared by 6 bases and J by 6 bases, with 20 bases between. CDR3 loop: CSAQLSTGGYEKLFF. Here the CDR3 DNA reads TGCAGTGCCCAACTATCTACAGGAGGATATGAAAAACTGTTTTTT.

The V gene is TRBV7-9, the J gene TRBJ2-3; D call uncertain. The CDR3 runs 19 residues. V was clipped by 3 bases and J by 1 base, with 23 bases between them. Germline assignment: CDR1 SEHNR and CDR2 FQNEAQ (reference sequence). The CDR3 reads CASSFPGDPREVRTDTQYF. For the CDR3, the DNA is TGTGCCAGCAGCTTCCCAGGCGACCCCAGAGAGGTACGCACAGATACGCAGTATTTT.

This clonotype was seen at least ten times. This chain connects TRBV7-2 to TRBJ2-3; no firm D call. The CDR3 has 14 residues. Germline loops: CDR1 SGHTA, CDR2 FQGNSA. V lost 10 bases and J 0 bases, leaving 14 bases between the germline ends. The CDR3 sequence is CATERDTSTDTQYF. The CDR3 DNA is TGTGCCACCGAAAGGGATACTAGCACAGATACGCAGTATTTT.

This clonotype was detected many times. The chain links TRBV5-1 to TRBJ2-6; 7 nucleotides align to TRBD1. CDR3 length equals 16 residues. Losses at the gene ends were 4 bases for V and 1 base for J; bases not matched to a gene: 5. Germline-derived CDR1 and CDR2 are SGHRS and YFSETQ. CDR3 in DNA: TGCGCCAGCAGCCCCACAGGGGTATCTGGGGCCAACGTCCTGACTTTC. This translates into CASSPTGVSGANVLTF.

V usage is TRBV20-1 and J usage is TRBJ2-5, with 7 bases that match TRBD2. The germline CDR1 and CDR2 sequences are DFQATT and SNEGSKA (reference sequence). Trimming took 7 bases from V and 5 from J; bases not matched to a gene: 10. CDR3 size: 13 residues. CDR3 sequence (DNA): TGCAGTGATTTCGGGGGGTCTGGGGAGACCCAGTACTTC. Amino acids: CSDFGGSGETQYF.

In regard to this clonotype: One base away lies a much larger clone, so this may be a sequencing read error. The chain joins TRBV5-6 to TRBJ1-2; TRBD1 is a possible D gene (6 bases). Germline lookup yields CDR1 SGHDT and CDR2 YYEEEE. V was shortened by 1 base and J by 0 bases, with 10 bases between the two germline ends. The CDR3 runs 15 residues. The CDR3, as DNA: TGTGCCAGCAGCTTGCCCAGGACAGCTAACTATGGCTACACCTTC. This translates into CASSLPRTANYGYTF.

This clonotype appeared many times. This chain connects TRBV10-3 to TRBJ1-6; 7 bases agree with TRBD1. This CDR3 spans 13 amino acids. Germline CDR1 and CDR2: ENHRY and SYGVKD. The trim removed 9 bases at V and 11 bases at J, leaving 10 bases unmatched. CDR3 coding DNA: TGTGCCATAGGGGCAGGGGGTTATGCACCCCTCCACTTT. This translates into CAIGAGGYAPLHF.

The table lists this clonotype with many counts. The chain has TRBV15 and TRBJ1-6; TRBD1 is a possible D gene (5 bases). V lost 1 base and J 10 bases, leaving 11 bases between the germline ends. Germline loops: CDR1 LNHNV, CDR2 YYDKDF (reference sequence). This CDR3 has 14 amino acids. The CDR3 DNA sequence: TGTGCCACCAGCAGAGTCGGCAGGGACTCACCCCTCCACTTT. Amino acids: CATSRVGRDSPLHF.

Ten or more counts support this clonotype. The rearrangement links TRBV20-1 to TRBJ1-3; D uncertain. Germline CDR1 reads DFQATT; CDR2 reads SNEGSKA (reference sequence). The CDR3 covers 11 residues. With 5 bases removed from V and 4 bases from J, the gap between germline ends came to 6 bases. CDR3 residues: CSASDGNTIYF. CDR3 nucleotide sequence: TGCAGTGCTTCCGACGGAAACACCATATATTTT.

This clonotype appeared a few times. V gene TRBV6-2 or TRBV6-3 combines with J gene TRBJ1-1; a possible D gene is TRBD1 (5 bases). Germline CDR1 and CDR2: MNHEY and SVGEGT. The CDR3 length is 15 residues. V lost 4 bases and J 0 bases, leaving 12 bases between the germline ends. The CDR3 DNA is TGTGCCAGCAGTTCCGGGACCGCTATGAACACTGAAGCTTTCTTT. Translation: CASSSGTAMNTEAFF.